Listed here is a single TCR beta chain. The antigen is unknown. The data derive from a study of cytomegalovirus exposure and HLA in healthy donors. The study, taken as a whole, reports: Excluded: some indistinguishable V segments such as TRBV6-2 and TRBV6-3. Upon later analysis, HLA-associated TCR beta chains proved more clonally expanded than other, equally common chains. CMV serostatus was the only immune exposure information that was available.

The germline V gene has CDR1 MGHDK and CDR2 SYGVNS. The V and J ends lost 4 bases and 4 bases, in that order; junction bases with no gene match: 7. This CDR3 spans 16 amino acids. Vbeta (60) and Jbeta (13) primers were used in the PCR. The repertoire was sequenced with immunoSEQ multiplex PCR; TCRdb's copy has only in-frame clones and lacks some. The table includes 110,000 to 150,000 clones, 60% to 80% detected once. The clonotype comes from a woman in her fifties or sixties in good health and CMV-seronegative. The rearrangement links TRBV25-1 to TRBJ2-2, with 9 bases lining up with TRBD1. Sequencing was carried out using PBMCs. This CDR3 reads CASSGFTGGVTGELFF. The CDR3 nucleotides are TGTGCCAGCAGTGGCTTTACAGGGGGCGTCACCGGGGAGCTGTTTTTT.